This is a list of T cell receptor beta chains from one sample in a study of T cell responses to AZD1222 COVID-19 vaccine. Sequencing was performed with immunoSEQ multiplex PCR; in TCRdb, only in-frame clones are kept and a portion is missing. The repertoire has about 73,000 clones, more than 70% of them found once; the top ten carry around 20%. The sample in question was peripheral blood, obtained on day 0 of AZD1222 vaccination. These receptors were obtained from an adult in good health. Both conserved end residues are part of each CDR3. The order of the fields is V gene, J gene, CDR3 protein.

V: TRBV10-3; J: TRBJ1-2; CDR3: CAISDWRTPGGYTF
V: TRBV29-1; J: TRBJ2-7; CDR3: CSVEVLAGGLEQYF
V: TRBV19; J: TRBJ1-5; CDR3: CASSIPRRRVGHNQPQHKQPQHF
V: TRBV19; J: TRBJ2-7; CDR3: CASSGQGYEQYF
V: TRBV6-5; J: TRBJ2-1; CDR3: CASREQGSSYNEQFF
V: TRBV15; J: TRBJ2-7; CDR3: CATSSWTGNEQYF
V: TRBV5-6; J: TRBJ1-1; CDR3: CASSTEPGTAVSEAFF
V: TRBV3-1/TRBV3-2; J: TRBJ2-1; CDR3: CASSPGGVYNEQFF
V: TRBV28; J: TRBJ2-7; CDR3: CASSLGGPNYEQYF
V: TRBV5-5; J: TRBJ2-3; CDR3: CASSLEGLAADTQYF
V: TRBV4-1; J: TRBJ1-2; CDR3: CASSQDSGRNPLGYTF
V: TRBV28; J: TRBJ2-7; CDR3: CASYKNYEQYF
V: TRBV11-2; J: TRBJ2-7; CDR3: CASSFLLAGGYEQYF
V: TRBV9; J: TRBJ1-2; CDR3: CASSVAGQSLGYTF
V: TRBV19; J: TRBJ2-5; CDR3: CASSLPFGETQYF
V: TRBV18; J: TRBJ1-4; CDR3: CASSPRDRNEKLFF
V: TRBV5-4; J: TRBJ2-7; CDR3: CASSPGGQVLSGHEQYF
V: TRBV6-1; J: TRBJ1-5; CDR3: CASSEGTADNQPQHF
V: TRBV15; J: TRBJ2-1; CDR3: CATSRDGGNNEQFF
V: TRBV18; J: TRBJ2-2; CDR3: CASLNGVPGELFF
V: TRBV20-1; J: TRBJ2-5; CDR3: CSASVVQETQYF
V: TRBV29-1; J: TRBJ1-6; CDR3: CSVAAGMNSPLHF
V: TRBV30; J: TRBJ1-1; CDR3: CASTGTGLNTEAFF
V: TRBV6-2/TRBV6-3; J: TRBJ2-3; CDR3: CASSYSLAGGRDTQYF
V: TRBV7-9; J: TRBJ1-2; CDR3: CASIPWQDDYGYTF
V: TRBV28; J: TRBJ1-1; CDR3: CASSSFLIGTREAEAFF
V: TRBV3-1/TRBV3-2; J: TRBJ2-3; CDR3: CASSPRGSGTDTQYF
V: TRBV27; J: TRBJ1-4; CDR3: CASSWTGGDEKLFF
V: TRBV12-3/TRBV12-4; J: TRBJ2-7; CDR3: CASSFPGVYEQYF
V: TRBV10-3; J: TRBJ2-7; CDR3: CAISASLSYEQYF
V: TRBV5-4; J: TRBJ2-1; CDR3: CASSWTSGSSYNEQFF
V: TRBV4-1; J: TRBJ1-1; CDR3: CASSQEEWRLNTEAFF
V: TRBV6-5; J: TRBJ2-5; CDR3: CASSSGTGGKTQYF
V: TRBV27; J: TRBJ2-1; CDR3: CASSLGYNEQFF
V: TRBV10-3; J: TRBJ2-7; CDR3: CAISESSGTAYEQYF
V: TRBV5-4; J: TRBJ2-2; CDR3: CASSLGQVDTGELFF
V: TRBV28; J: TRBJ2-5; CDR3: CASSFRTRYETQYF
V: TRBV19; J: TRBJ1-4; CDR3: CASSILGPRREKLFF
V: TRBV6-4; J: TRBJ1-2; CDR3: CASSVSSFGNYGYTF
V: TRBV18; J: TRBJ2-6; CDR3: CASSPRDRGLSGANVLTF
V: TRBV2; J: TRBJ1-1; CDR3: CASSVDRDGGAFF
V: TRBV28; J: TRBJ2-7; CDR3: CASRGIFGEQYF
V: TRBV5-1; J: TRBJ2-5; CDR3: CASSPGSGTGVETQYF
V: TRBV28; J: TRBJ2-6; CDR3: CASSLQGAKGANVLTF
V: TRBV6-5; J: TRBJ1-2; CDR3: CASSTGDYGYTF
V: TRBV30; J: TRBJ2-5; CDR3: CAWSTQGVETQYF
V: TRBV11-3; J: TRBJ2-5; CDR3: CASSPGQGMVEQETQYF
V: TRBV19; J: TRBJ2-1; CDR3: CASSQHNEQFF
V: TRBV7-3; J: TRBJ1-3; CDR3: CASSPDSSSGNTIYF
V: TRBV27; J: TRBJ1-6; CDR3: CASSLLDNSPLHF
V: TRBV19; J: TRBJ2-7; CDR3: CASSMSAGNYEQYF
V: TRBV14; J: TRBJ2-4; CDR3: CASSRTSGRAKIKNIQYF